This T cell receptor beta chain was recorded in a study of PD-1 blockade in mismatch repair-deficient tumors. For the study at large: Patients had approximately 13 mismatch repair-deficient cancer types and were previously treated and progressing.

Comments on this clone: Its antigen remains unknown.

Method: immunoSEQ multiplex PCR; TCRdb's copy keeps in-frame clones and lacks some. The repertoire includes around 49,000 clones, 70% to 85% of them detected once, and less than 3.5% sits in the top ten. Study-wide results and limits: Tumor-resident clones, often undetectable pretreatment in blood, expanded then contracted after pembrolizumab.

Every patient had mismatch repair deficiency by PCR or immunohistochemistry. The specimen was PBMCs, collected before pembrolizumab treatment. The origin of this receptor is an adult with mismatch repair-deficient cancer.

CDR3 nucleotide sequence: TGTGCCAGCAGTTCCCACAGGGGCCGGGCAGCTAATGAAAAACTGTTTTTT. Translation: CASSSHRGRAANEKLFF. The chain joins TRBV27 to TRBJ1-4, with 7 positions matching TRBD1. Germline V gene lookup returns CDR1 MNHEY and CDR2 SMNVEV (reference sequence). Germline trimming cut 4 bases from V and 3 bases from J; bases unmatched to any gene: 11. The CDR3 totals 17 residues.